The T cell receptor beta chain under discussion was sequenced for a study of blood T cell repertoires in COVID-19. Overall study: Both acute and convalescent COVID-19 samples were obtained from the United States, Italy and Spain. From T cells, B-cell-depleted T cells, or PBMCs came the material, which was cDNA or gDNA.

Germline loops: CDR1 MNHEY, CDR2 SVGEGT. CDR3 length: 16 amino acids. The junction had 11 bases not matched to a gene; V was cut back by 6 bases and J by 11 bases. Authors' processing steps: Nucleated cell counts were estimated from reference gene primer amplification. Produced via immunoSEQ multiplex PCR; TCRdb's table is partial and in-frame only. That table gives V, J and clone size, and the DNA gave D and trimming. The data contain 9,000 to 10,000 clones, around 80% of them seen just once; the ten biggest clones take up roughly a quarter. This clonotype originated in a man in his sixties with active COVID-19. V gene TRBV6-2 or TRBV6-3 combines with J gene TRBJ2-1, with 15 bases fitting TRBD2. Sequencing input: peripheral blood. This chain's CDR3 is CASSRPGLAGGEKQFF. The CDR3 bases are TGTGCCAGCAGCCGGCCAGGACTAGCGGGGGGGGAGAAGCAGTTCTTC.